What follows are 16 T cell receptor beta chains derived from one specimen sequenced in a study of T cell responses to AZD1222 COVID-19 vaccine. The method was immunoSEQ multiplex PCR; TCRdb's version includes in-frame clones alone and lacks a portion of them. The sample includes approximately 100,000 clones, over 90% of them seen just once. Sequences were derived from peripheral blood, sampled on day 0 of AZD1222 vaccination. Receptors originate from an adult in good health.

A single count supports this clone. This chain connects TRBV6-4 to TRBJ2-3; D is perhaps TRBD1 (5 bases). Germline V gene sequence: CDR1 MRHNA, CDR2 SNTAGT. Deletions cut 0 bases from V and 6 bases from J, with 10 bases between. This CDR3 is built from 14 residues. DNA for the CDR3: TGTGCCAGCAGTGACTCTCAGGGTTCGGATACGCAGTATTTT. This codes for CASSDSQGSDTQYF.

This clone was picked up one time. J is TRBJ2-7 and V is TRBV3-1 (or the pseudogene TRBV3-2); 7 nucleotides line up with TRBD1. The germline CDR1 and CDR2 sequences are LGHDT and YNNKEL (reference sequence). The length of the CDR3 is 14 residues. V was clipped by 1 base and J by 7 bases; unmatched bases: 7. CDR3 nucleotides: TGTGCCAGCAGCCAAGTTGCAGGGGGTAGGGAGCAGTACTTC. It specifies CASSQVAGGREQYF.

V and J are TRBV28 and TRBJ1-1; the D is unclear. Trimming pared 5 bases from V and 3 bases from J, leaving 22 bases between. CDR3 length: 17 amino acids. Per germline, CDR1 MDHEN and CDR2 SYDVKM. Here the CDR3 DNA reads TGTGCCAGCAGTCTGCCCCCTGGATTAACACGGGACACTGAAGCTTTCTTT. Protein product: CASSLPPGLTRDTEAFF.

The sample holds a few counts of this clone. A junction boundary mismatches the germline segment, possibly from a read error. The V and J genes are TRBV7-2 and TRBJ2-7, with D hard to call. Germline V lookup: CDR1 SGHTA, CDR2 FQGNSA. This CDR3 is 13 amino acids long. The CDR3 protein is CASSLGLSTIWDF. Here the CDR3 DNA reads TGTGCCAGCAGCTTAGGTTTGTCTACGATTTGGGACTTC. Complete variable domain (other parts from reference TRBV7-2 and TRBJ2-7): GAGVSQSPSNKVTEKGKDVELRCDPISGHTALYWYRQSLGQGLEFLIYFQGNSAPDKSGLPSDRFSAERTGGSVSTLTIQRTQQEDSAVYLCASSLGLSTIWDFGPGTRLTVT.

V is TRBV28 and J is TRBJ2-3; D gene uncertain. The V end lost 4 bases, the J end lost 0 bases, and 14 bases lay between the germline ends. Germline V CDR1 and CDR2: MDHEN, SYDVKM. The CDR3 totals 16 residues. CDR3 sequence reads: CASSSQTGTSTDTQYF. The CDR3 DNA follows: TGTGCCAGCAGTTCACAGACCGGAACTAGCACAGATACGCAGTATTTT. Variable domain in full (rest from reference TRBV28 and TRBJ2-3): DVKVTQSSRYLVKRTGEKVFLECVQDMDHENMFWYRQDPGLGLRLIYFSYDVKMKEKGDIPEGYSVSREKKERFSLILESASTNQTSMYLCASSSQTGTSTDTQYFGPGTRLTVL.

V gene TRBV7-2 combines with J gene TRBJ2-5, with D perhaps matching TRBD2 (5 bases). The length of the CDR3 is 16 residues. V shed 1 base and J shed 3 bases, with 15 bases lying between them. Per the germline V gene, CDR1 is SGHTA and CDR2 is FQGNSA. CDR3 sequence (DNA): TGTGCCAGCAGCTTAGAGCATCTCAGAGGGAAAGAGACCCAGTACTTC. It specifies CASSLEHLRGKETQYF.

The genes are TRBV21-1 and TRBJ1-2. TRBV21-1 is a documented pseudogene. CDR3 length: 15 residues. The CDR3 DNA reads as TGTGCCAGCAGCAAAATGACCCTGCGGGGCTATGGCTACACCTTC. It yields the protein CASSKMTLRGYGYTF.

The rearrangement joins TRBV7-9 to TRBJ1-4; TRBD1 might be the D (5 bases). Per germline, CDR1 SEHNR and CDR2 FQNEAQ (reference sequence). The CDR3 has 14 residues. V dropped 5 bases and J dropped 10 bases, with 17 bases sitting between them. CDR3 region: CASSHLNTGGKLFF. DNA of the CDR3: TGTGCCAGCAGCCACCTGAATACTGGGGGAAAACTGTTTTTT. Complete variable domain (other parts from reference TRBV7-9 and TRBJ1-4): DTGVSQNPRHKITKRGQNVTFRCDPISEHNRLYWYRQTLGQGPEFLTYFQNEAQLEKSRLLSDRFSAERPKGSFSTLEIQRTEQGDSAMYLCASSHLNTGGKLFFGSGTQLSVL.

The DNA of the CDR3 is TGCGCCAGCAGCCAAGTCCGGGGGGTTCAGCCCCAGCATTTT. Protein product: CASSQVRGVQPQHF. This chain joins TRBV4-1 and TRBJ1-5; perhaps TRBD1 as D (5 bases). The CDR3 covers 14 residues. Germline CDR1 MGHRA, CDR2 YSYEKL. The V end was cut by 1 base, the J end by 6 bases, with 10 bases between.

The chain combines TRBV21-1 with TRBJ2-6. TRBV21-1 is designated a pseudogene. The CDR3 runs 15 residues. The CDR3 spells CASSRRLSGANVLTF. The CDR3 nucleotides are TGTGCCAGCAGCAGACGGCTCTCTGGGGCCAACGTCCTGACTTTC.

The V call is TRBV6-1, the J call TRBJ2-7, with D unclear. The V end lost 0 bases, the J end lost 2 bases, and 5 bases lay between the germline ends. CDR1 and CDR2 (germline): MNHNS, SASEGT. The CDR3 totals 13 residues. The CDR3 DNA reads as TGTGCCAGCAGTGAAGCGGGCACCTACGAGCAGTACTTC. Translated: CASSEAGTYEQYF.

This sequence joins TRBV5-1 and TRBJ2-7; the D gene is possibly TRBD1 (6 bases). This CDR3 comprises 14 residues. The V end lost 4 bases, the J end lost 9 bases, and 20 bases lay between the germline ends. CDR1 SGHRS and CDR2 YFSETQ come from the germline V gene. CDR3 sequence reads: CASSALDRQAVQYF. The CDR3, as DNA: TGCGCCAGCAGCGCGTTAGATAGACAGGCAGTGCAGTACTTC.

This chain connects TRBV3-1 (or the pseudogene TRBV3-2) to TRBJ1-2; TRBD1 matches at 8 bases. The junction had 3 bases not matched to a gene; V was cut back by 2 bases and J by 1 base. CDR3 size: 15 residues. Germline loops: CDR1 LGHDT, CDR2 YNNKEL (reference sequence). CDR3 nucleotide sequence: TGTGCCAGCAGCCAACAGGGGGCGCTTAACTATGGCTACACCTTC. Translation: CASSQQGALNYGYTF.

This chain joins TRBV6-2 or TRBV6-3 and TRBJ2-3, with TRBD1 matching 8 bases. V gave up 5 bases and J gave up 0 bases; unmatched junction bases: 10. CDR1 and CDR2 from the germline V gene are MNHEY and SVGEGT. This CDR3 spans 17 amino acids. This chain's CDR3 is CASSHNPQGASTDTQYF. CDR3 DNA sequence: TGTGCCAGCAGTCACAACCCCCAGGGGGCTAGCACAGATACGCAGTATTTT.

The chain uses TRBV5-1 and TRBJ2-1; no clear D gene. This CDR3 has 12 amino acids. Trimming removed 6 bases at V and 4 bases at J, with 8 bases between. From germline, CDR1 is SGHRS and CDR2 YFSETQ. The CDR3 bases are TGCGCCAGCAAGGACGAGTACAATGAGCAGTTCTTC. Protein product: CASKDEYNEQFF.

In DNA, the CDR3 is TGTGCCAGCTCACCACCTGATGGTTCCTACGAGCAGTACTTC. Its translation is CASSPPDGSYEQYF. This chain connects TRBV18 to TRBJ2-7, with D unclear. Looked up from germline, CDR1 is KGHSH and CDR2 is LQKENI. CDR3 length: 14 amino acids. Trimming cost V 0 bases and J 1 base, with 7 bases left between them.